This T cell receptor (beta chain) was observed in a study of control samples from healthy donors and cancer patients. Profiling relied on immunoSEQ multiplex PCR, and the TCRdb table lists in-frame clones only, not all of them. The table has roughly 200,000 clones, about 89% seen once. V shed 4 bases, J shed 2 bases, and the junction held 5 bases outside the gene matches. The germline V gene encodes CDR1 GTSNPN and CDR2 SVGIG (reference sequence). The CDR3 is 14 residues long. The gene calls are TRBV30 and TRBJ1-1, with 9 bases lining up with TRBD1. Sample: blood. This receptor was taken from a man aged 30 to 45 in good health. In DNA, the CDR3 is TGTGCCTGGACCGGGACAGGGCCAAACACTGAAGCTTTCTTT. This encodes CAWTGTGPNTEAFF.